These T cell receptor beta chains were read from a single sample in a study of graft-versus-host responses after intestinal transplantation. Sequenced by immunoSEQ multiplex PCR; TCRdb stores in-frame clones only, minus some. This sample yields 12,000 or so clones, of which over 60% are seen a single time; about 38% belongs to the top ten. The sequences come from PBMCs, collected about 70 weeks after intestinal transplant. The receptors stem from a human patient who received an intestinal transplant, so some T cells may come from the graft donor. Each CDR3 is given with its conserved first and last residue. A D gene is named only where the DNA matches it firmly. A row's size may be missing; if present it is once, few, many or a size class.

CDR3 DNA,CDR3 protein,D gene,clone size,V gene,J gene
TGTGCCAGCAGCTTGGGGCGCGGGTTATATGAGCAGTTCTTC,CASSLGRGLYEQFF,-,-,TRBV5-4,TRBJ2-1
TGCGCCAGCAGCTTGGAAGGGAGAGATAATTCACCCCTCCACTTT,CASSLEGRDNSPLHF,-,-,TRBV5-1,TRBJ1-6
TGTGCCAGCAGCAAAGCGATAGTTAATGAGCAGTTCTTC,CASSKAIVNEQFF,-,-,TRBV21-1,TRBJ2-1
TGTGCCAGCAGTTACGCCTCTCCGGGGAGGGACACTGAAGCTTTCTTT,CASSYASPGRDTEAFF,-,-,TRBV6-6,TRBJ1-1
TGTGCCAGCAGTGCCAGGGTATCTCGGGGCTACACCTTC,CASSARVSRGYTF,-,medium-sized,TRBV6-1,TRBJ1-2
TGTGCCAGCACCGAGGGAGGGCAAGAGACCCAGTACTTC,CASTEGGQETQYF,TRBD2,-,TRBV27,TRBJ2-5
TGTGCCAGCAGTTTTCCGCGCCCAACAGATACGCAGTATTTT,CASSFPRPTDTQYF,-,-,TRBV6-1,TRBJ2-3
TGTGCCAGCAGCTTAGGTTCAGGGGCCCCCTCTGGAAACACCATATATTTT,CASSLGSGAPSGNTIYF,-,-,TRBV7-9,TRBJ1-3
TGTGCCAGCAGCTCCGACGGGAAGGTGCAGTACTTC,CASSSDGKVQYF,-,-,TRBV7-3,TRBJ2-7
TGCAGCGTTGAACAAAACTATGGCTACACCTTC,CSVEQNYGYTF,-,-,TRBV29-1,TRBJ1-2
TGCGCCAGCAGCCCCGGGACAGTCAATCAGCCCCAGCATTTT,CASSPGTVNQPQHF,TRBD1,-,TRBV4-3,TRBJ1-5
TGTGCCAGTAGTGCCGACAGCTACACTGAAGCTTTCTTT,CASSADSYTEAFF,-,-,TRBV19,TRBJ1-1
TGCGCCGGTGGGACAGGTGATAGCACTGAAGCTTTCTTT,CAGGTGDSTEAFF,TRBD1,once,TRBV5-1,TRBJ1-1
TGTGCCACATGGACAGGGGGCTCCTACAATGAGCAGTTCTTC,CATWTGGSYNEQFF,TRBD1,-,TRBV6-1,TRBJ2-1
TGTGCCAGCAGCTTCCCCGGGGGGGGCGGCTATGGCTACACCTTC,CASSFPGGGGYGYTF,-,-,TRBV5-6,TRBJ1-2
TGTGCCAGCTCACTCGGACAGGAAAACACTGAAGCTTTCTTT,CASSLGQENTEAFF,TRBD1,-,TRBV18,TRBJ1-1
TGTGCCAGCAGCTCAAGCTCGGCCTACGAGCAGTACTTC,CASSSSSAYEQYF,-,few,TRBV13,TRBJ2-7
TGTGCCAGCATGGGAGGTACACGCTACGAGCAGTACTTC,CASMGGTRYEQYF,-,medium-sized,TRBV2,TRBJ2-7
TGTGCCACCAGCAAGGGACTCCAAGAGACCCAGTACTTC,CATSKGLQETQYF,-,-,TRBV15,TRBJ2-5
TGTGCCAGCAGTGCTAGCGGGAGCACAGATACGCAGTATTTT,CASSASGSTDTQYF,TRBD2,few,TRBV6-4,TRBJ2-3
TGTGCCAGCAGTTTATATCGCCGGGACAGGGGATCCTACGAGCAGTACTTC,CASSLYRRDRGSYEQYF,TRBD1,-,TRBV28,TRBJ2-7
TGCGCCAGCAGCTTGTACCGAGGGGGGATGGGTCACACTGAAGCTTTCTTT,CASSLYRGGMGHTEAFF,-,-,TRBV5-1,TRBJ1-1
TGCGCCAGCAGCTTGATTGGCAGCGACTCCTACGAGCAGTACTTC,CASSLIGSDSYEQYF,-,-,TRBV5-1,TRBJ2-7
TGTGCCTGGAACAGGGGTGGCAATCAGCCCCAGCATTTT,CAWNRGGNQPQHF,TRBD1,once,TRBV30,TRBJ1-5
TGCAGCGTACGATTGGACAGGGTCGGAGGCTACACCTTC,CSVRLDRVGGYTF,TRBD1,-,TRBV29-1,TRBJ1-2
TGTGCCAGCAGCTCTAGCGGGAGGCTCAATGAGCAGTTCTTC,CASSSSGRLNEQFF,TRBD2,-,TRBV11-1,TRBJ2-1
TGTGCCAGCAGTCTATACTACGCGCAGTACTTC,CASSLYYAQYF,-,-,TRBV28,TRBJ2-7